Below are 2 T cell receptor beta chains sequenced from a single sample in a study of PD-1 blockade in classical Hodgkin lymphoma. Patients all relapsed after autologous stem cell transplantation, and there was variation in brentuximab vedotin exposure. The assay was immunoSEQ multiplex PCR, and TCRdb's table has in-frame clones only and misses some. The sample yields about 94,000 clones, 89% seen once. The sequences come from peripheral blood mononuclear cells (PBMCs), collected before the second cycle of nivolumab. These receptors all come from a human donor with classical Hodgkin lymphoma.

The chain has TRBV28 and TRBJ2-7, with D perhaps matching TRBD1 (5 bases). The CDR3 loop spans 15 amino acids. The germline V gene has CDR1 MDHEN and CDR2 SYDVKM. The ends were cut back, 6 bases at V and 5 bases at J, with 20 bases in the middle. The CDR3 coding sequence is TGTGCCAGCAGCCCCCCCTCGCAAGGGGTCCACGAGCAGTACTTC. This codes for CASSPPSQGVHEQYF.

The CDR3 loop reads CASSLELNIQYF. The CDR3 DNA reads as TGTGCCAGCAGCTTAGAGCTTAACATTCAGTACTTC. This chain uses TRBV7-9 with TRBJ2-4; D gene ambiguous. Germline V gives CDR1 SEHNR, CDR2 FQNEAQ (reference sequence). V dropped 1 base and J dropped 7 bases, with 5 bases sitting between them. This CDR3 contains 12 residues. Full variable domain (missing parts from reference TRBV7-9 and TRBJ2-4): DTGVSQNPRHKITKRGQNVTFRCDPISEHNRLYWYRQTLGQGPEFLTYFQNEAQLEKSRLLSDRFSAERPKGSFSTLEIQRTEQGDSAMYLCASSLELNIQYFGAGTRLSVL.